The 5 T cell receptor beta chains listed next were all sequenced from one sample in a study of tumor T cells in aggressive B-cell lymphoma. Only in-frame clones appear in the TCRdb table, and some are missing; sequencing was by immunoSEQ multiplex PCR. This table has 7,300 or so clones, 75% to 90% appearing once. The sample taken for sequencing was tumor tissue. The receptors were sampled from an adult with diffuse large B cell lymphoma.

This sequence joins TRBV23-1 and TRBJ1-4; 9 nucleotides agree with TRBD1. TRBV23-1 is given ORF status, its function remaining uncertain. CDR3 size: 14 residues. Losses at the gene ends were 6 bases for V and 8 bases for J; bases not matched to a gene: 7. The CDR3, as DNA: TGCGCCAGCAGGTTGACAGGGGGGAGGGAAAAACTGTTTTTT. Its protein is CASRLTGGREKLFF.

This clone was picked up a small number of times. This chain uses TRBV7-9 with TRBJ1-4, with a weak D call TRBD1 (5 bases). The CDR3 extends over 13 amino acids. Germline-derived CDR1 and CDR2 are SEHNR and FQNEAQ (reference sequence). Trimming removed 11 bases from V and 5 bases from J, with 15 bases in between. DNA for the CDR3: TGTGCCGGGCGGGGCAGGGAAAATGAAAAACTGTTTTTT. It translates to CAGRGRENEKLFF.

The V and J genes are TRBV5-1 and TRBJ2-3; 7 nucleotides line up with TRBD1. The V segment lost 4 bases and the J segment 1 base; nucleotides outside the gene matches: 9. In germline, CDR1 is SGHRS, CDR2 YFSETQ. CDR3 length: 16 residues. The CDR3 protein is CASSTATGTGTDTQYF. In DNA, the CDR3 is TGCGCCAGCAGCACTGCGACAGGGACGGGCACAGATACGCAGTATTTT.

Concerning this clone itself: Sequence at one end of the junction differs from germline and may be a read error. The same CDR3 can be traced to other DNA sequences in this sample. Here the CDR3 DNA reads TGTGCCAGTAGTTTAGCAGGGGCCAATGAGCAGTTCTTC. Amino acids: CASSLAGANEQFF. V and J are TRBV28 and TRBJ2-1; tentatively, D is TRBD1 (6 bases). CDR3 length: 13 amino acids. The germline CDR1 and CDR2 sequences are MDHEN and SYDVKM. Full variable domain (rest looked up from reference TRBV28 and TRBJ2-1): DVKVTQSSRYLVKRTGEKVFLECVQDMDHENMFWYRQDPGLGLRLIYFSYDVKMKEKGDIPEGYSVSREKKERFSLILESASTNQTSMYLCASSLAGANEQFFGPGTRLTVL.

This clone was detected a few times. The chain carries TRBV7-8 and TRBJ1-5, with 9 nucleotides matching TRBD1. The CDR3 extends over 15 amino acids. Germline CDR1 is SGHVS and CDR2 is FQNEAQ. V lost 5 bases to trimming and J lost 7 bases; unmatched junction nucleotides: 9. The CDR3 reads CASSPTGTGTQPQHF. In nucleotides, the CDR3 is TGTGCCAGCAGCCCAACCGGGACAGGGACCCAGCCCCAGCATTTT.